What follows describes a single TCR beta chain. Its antigen is not yet known. Since a much larger clone is just one base distant, this may be a read error. This sample stems from a study of tumor and adjacent non-tumor tissue in lung cancer (dated by TCRdb to 2017 to 2018). Describing the broader study: By cancer type, the cohort comprised eleven to twelve adenocarcinoma patients, a couple of squamous cell carcinoma patients and 1 small cell lung cancer patient. Ages among the roughly 15 patients ranged from about 30 to 80 years, there were around ten men and 5 women, and disease was at TNM stage I to III. Sequencing generated a total of approximately 130 million productive TCRbeta reads, averaging around 4.3 million reads per sample. The study compared bulk TCRbeta repertoires from lung tumor tissue and matched distant non-tumor lung tissue of about 16 lung cancer patients. TCRbeta CDR3 sequencing was performed on thirty paired specimens, with one tumor sample and one normal lung sample collected per patient. Findings and caveats that apply to the study as a whole: Significantly higher TCR diversity was found in younger patients, and higher tumor TCR diversity was associated with shorter overall and disease-free survival. With only approximately 16 patients in the cohort, the authors noted that larger samples and more detailed clinical data are needed. Significantly higher TCR diversity (inverse Simpson) was observed in tumor tissue than in normal lung tissue (approximately 440 vs 150, P = 0.0075, Mann-Whitney U test). In normal lung, the top 100 clones accounted for a significantly larger cumulative share of the repertoire than in tumor tissue. Peripheral blood was not sequenced, so blood TCRbeta repertoires in these lung cancer patients were not examined. Neither the sequencing platform nor unique molecular identifiers are mentioned in the methods.

Spanning cysteine to phenylalanine, the CDR3 consists of 16 amino acids. Only the CDR3 portion is preserved as DNA: 48 bases, with reading frame beginning at the first base. The germline V gene yields MGHRA for CDR1 and YSYEKL for CDR2. Libraries were constructed by multiplex PCR. The data were produced on an Illumina HiSeq 2500. TCRbeta libraries were constructed through three rounds of nested PCR with primers (Table S4) according to protocols adapted from ARM-PCR. PCR products of 200-500 bp were gel-excised and purified with the QIAquick gel extraction kit before sequencing. Turning to the authors' computational methods: Trimmomatic was used to clean the reads, FLASH merged the cleaned reads into complete CDR3 sequences, and MiTCR assigned the sequences to V(D)J germline segments. Clonal diversity was computed as the inverse Simpson's index with VDJtools. Productive reads were defined as in-frame sequences without a premature stop codon. In-frame beta chains were kept once TCRdb had trimmed the public reads at Q25 with fastp and called clones with MiXCR. Entries that share a CDR3 protein sequence are merged under the most common genes and DNA. For this entry, the V and J calls and clone size follow TCRdb and not the study's own pipeline. Counted in this sample were roughly 65,000 distinct CDR3 sequences; about 60% of them appeared once. The top ten clones comprise about 19% of the sample.

RNA was isolated from bulk unsorted tissue, and RNA quality was assessed with a NanoDrop ND-1000 and an Agilent 2100. Newly diagnosed lung cancer patients without prior chemotherapy who had been admitted for thoracic surgery in China between August and November 2014 were enrolled as donors. Anyone who had undergone radiotherapy or chemotherapy before, or who had another cancer at the same time, was left out of the study. Pieces of surgical tissue measuring 1-2 cm3 were kept in RNAlater solution and held at -80 degrees C until needed. This chain joins TRBV4-1 to TRBJ2-7; the D segment could be TRBD2, given 6 matching bases. The receptor was derived from a man between 45 and 60 years old with non-small cell lung cancer. The specimen sequenced was lung tumor tissue. CDR3 sequence: CASSQVSAGATYKQYF. Here is the DNA: TGCGCCAGCAGCCAAGTATCAGCGGGCGCCACCTACAAGCAGTACTTC.